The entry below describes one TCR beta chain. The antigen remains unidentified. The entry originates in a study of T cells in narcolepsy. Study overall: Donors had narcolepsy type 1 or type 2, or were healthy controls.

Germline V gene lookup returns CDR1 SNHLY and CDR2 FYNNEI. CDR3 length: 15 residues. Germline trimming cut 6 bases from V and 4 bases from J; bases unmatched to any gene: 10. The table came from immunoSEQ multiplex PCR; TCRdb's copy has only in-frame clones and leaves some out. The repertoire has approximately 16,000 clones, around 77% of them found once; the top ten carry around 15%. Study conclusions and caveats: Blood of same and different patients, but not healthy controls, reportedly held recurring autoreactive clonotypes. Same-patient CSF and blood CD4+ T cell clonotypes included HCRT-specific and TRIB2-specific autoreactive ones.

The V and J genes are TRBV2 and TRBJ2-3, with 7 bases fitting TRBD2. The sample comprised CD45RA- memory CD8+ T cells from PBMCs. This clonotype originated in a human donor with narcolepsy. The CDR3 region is CASRTRSGAPDTQYF. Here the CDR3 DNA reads TGTGCCAGCAGGACGCGCAGCGGGGCGCCAGATACGCAGTATTTT.